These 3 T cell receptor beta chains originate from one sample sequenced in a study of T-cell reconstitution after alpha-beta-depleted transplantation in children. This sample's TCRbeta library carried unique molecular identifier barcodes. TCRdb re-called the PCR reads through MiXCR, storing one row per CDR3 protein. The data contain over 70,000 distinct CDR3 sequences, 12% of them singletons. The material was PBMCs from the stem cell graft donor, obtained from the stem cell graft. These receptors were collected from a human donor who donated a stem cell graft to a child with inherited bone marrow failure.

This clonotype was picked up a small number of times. The CDR3 protein is CASSPEEGGYGYTF. The CDR3 DNA reads as TGTGCCAGCAGCCCGGAGGAGGGCGGCTATGGCTACACCTTC. The chain uses TRBV7-2 and TRBJ1-2, with unresolved D. The CDR3 spans 14 residues. V gave up 5 bases and J gave up 4 bases, with 14 bases separating them. CDR1 is SGHTA and CDR2 is FQGNSA in the germline V gene.

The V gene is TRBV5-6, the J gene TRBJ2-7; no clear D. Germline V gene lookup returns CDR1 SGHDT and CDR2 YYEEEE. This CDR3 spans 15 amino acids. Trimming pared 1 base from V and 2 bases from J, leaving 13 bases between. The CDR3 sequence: CASSLQDGRPYEQYF. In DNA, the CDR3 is TGTGCCAGCAGCTTGCAGGACGGACGACCCTACGAGCAGTACTTC.

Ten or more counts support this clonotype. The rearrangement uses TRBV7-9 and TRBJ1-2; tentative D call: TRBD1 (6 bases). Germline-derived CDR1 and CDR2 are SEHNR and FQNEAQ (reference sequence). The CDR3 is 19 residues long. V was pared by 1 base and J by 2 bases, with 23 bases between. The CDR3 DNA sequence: TGTGCCAGCAGCTTAGATTTCTACAGGGCGAAGGAAACGAACTATGGCTACACCTTC. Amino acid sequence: CASSLDFYRAKETNYGYTF.